A selection of T cell receptor beta chains follows, all from one sample in a study of Graves' ophthalmopathy and Graves' hyperthyroidism. TCRdb reprocessed the multiplex PCR reads with MiXCR, giving one entry per CDR3 protein. The sample consists of under 350,000 distinct CDR3 sequences, 17% of them appearing once. Source material: peripheral blood. The receptors shown here come from an adult man with Graves' ophthalmopathy. Each CDR3 is given with its conserved first and last residue. A D gene is named only where the DNA matches it firmly. Size is omitted from some rows. Given values are once, few, many or a class for expanded clones.

size	J	V	D	CDR3	DNA
NA	TRBJ2-7	TRBV4-2	TRBD2	CASSHSSGRTTYEQYF	TGTGCCAGCAGCCACTCTAGCGGGAGGACAACCTACGAGCAGTACTTC
many	TRBJ2-4	TRBV20-1	TRBD2	CSAPSGSKNIQYF	TGCAGTGCTCCTAGCGGGTCCAAAAACATTCAGTACTTC
NA	TRBJ2-7	TRBV27	NA	CASSFSGPTYEQYF	TGTGCCAGCAGTTTTTCGGGACCTACCTACGAGCAGTACTTC
many	TRBJ2-2	TRBV11-2	TRBD2	CASSYPRGGNTGELFF	TGTGCCAGCAGCTACCCCCGGGGGGGTAACACCGGGGAGCTGTTTTTT
many	TRBJ1-1	TRBV2	NA	CASSQGLNTEAFF	TGTGCCAGCAGTCAGGGTCTAAACACTGAAGCTTTCTTT
many	TRBJ1-2	TRBV5-6	NA	CASSTDGTYGYTF	TGTGCCAGCAGCACGGACGGAACTTATGGCTACACCTTC
many	TRBJ2-7	TRBV5-1	TRBD1	CASSSTWGQGAGEQYF	TGCGCCAGCAGCTCGACCTGGGGACAGGGGGCTGGTGAGCAGTACTTC
many	TRBJ1-6	TRBV6-9	NA	CASSVQGDSPLHF	TGCGCCAGCAGTGTCCAAGGGGATTCACCCCTCCACTTT
NA	TRBJ2-7	TRBV28	NA	CASSLWWGIGYEQYF	TGTGCCAGCAGTTTATGGTGGGGAATAGGTTACGAGCAGTACTTC
many	TRBJ1-2	TRBV30	TRBD1	CAWSVDRGFGYTF	TGTGCCTGGAGTGTGGACAGGGGGTTTGGCTACACCTTC
many	TRBJ2-2	TRBV30	NA	CAWSRAETNTGELFF	TGTGCCTGGAGTCGAGCGGAGACGAACACCGGGGAGCTGTTTTTT
NA	TRBJ2-7	TRBV20-1	NA	CSARDLRALRAYEQYF	TGCAGTGCTAGAGATCTTAGGGCCCTGAGGGCCTACGAGCAGTACTTC
NA	TRBJ2-7	TRBV6-1	NA	CASSLQGWTYEQYF	TGTGCCAGCAGCCTACAGGGATGGACCTACGAGCAGTACTTC
many	TRBJ1-1	TRBV6-1	NA	CASGGLSPVTEAFF	TGTGCCAGCGGGGGACTATCCCCCGTCACTGAAGCTTTCTTT
many	TRBJ1-1	TRBV20-1	NA	CSARGGGFDTEAFF	TGCAGTGCTAGAGGGGGTGGTTTTGACACTGAAGCTTTCTTT
many	TRBJ1-2	TRBV12-3/TRBV12-4	NA	CASSLPSTDGYTF	TGTGCCAGCAGTTTACCTTCCACGGATGGCTACACCTTC
many	TRBJ1-1	TRBV6-5	NA	CASRGRENTEAFF	TGTGCCAGCAGGGGCAGGGAGAACACTGAAGCTTTCTTT
many	TRBJ1-6	TRBV4-1	TRBD1	CASSFRDRAASSYNSPLHF	TGCGCCAGCAGCTTCCGGGACAGGGCTGCTAGCTCCTATAATTCACCCCTCCACTTT
many	TRBJ2-7	TRBV2	NA	CASSQYREQYF	TGTGCCAGCAGTCAGTACAGAGAGCAGTACTTC
many	TRBJ2-7	TRBV6-5	TRBD1	CASSHGQGDAYEQYF	TGTGCCAGCAGTCACGGACAGGGAGACGCCTACGAGCAGTACTTC
many	TRBJ2-7	TRBV11-2	TRBD2	CASSLTSGSGNEQYF	TGTGCCAGCAGCTTGACTAGCGGGAGTGGGAATGAGCAGTACTTC
many	TRBJ1-1	TRBV7-3	NA	CASSLTSPGPNTEAFF	TGTGCCAGCAGCTTAACTTCGCCAGGGCCGAACACTGAAGCTTTCTTT
NA	TRBJ2-2	TRBV12-3/TRBV12-4	TRBD2	CASIASGARQNTGELFF	TGTGCCAGCATCGCTAGCGGGGCGCGGCAGAACACCGGGGAGCTGTTTTTT
many	TRBJ2-7	TRBV2	NA	CASSELADTIYYEQYF	TGTGCCAGCAGTGAGTTAGCAGACACGATTTACTACGAGCAGTACTTC
many	TRBJ2-5	TRBV11-1	TRBD2	CASSRPGGEAQYF	TGTGCCAGCAGCCGGCCGGGGGGTGAGGCCCAGTACTTC
many	TRBJ2-2	TRBV20-1	TRBD2	CSARRASGVTGELFF	TGCAGTGCTAGGCGGGCTAGCGGGGTCACCGGGGAGCTGTTTTTT
many	TRBJ2-7	TRBV4-1	TRBD2	CASSQELAGGRPYEQYF	TGCGCCAGCAGCCAAGAACTAGCGGGAGGACGGCCTTACGAGCAGTACTTC
NA	TRBJ1-2	TRBV12-3/TRBV12-4	NA	CASSLESFYGYTF	TGTGCCAGCAGTTTAGAGAGCTTCTATGGCTACACCTTC
many	TRBJ2-7	TRBV28	NA	CASSLGREEEYEQYF	TGTGCCAGCAGTTTAGGCAGGGAGGAGGAGTACGAGCAGTACTTC
NA	TRBJ2-5	TRBV30	NA	CAWSANLGETQYF	TGTGCCTGGAGTGCTAACCTCGGAGAGACCCAGTACTTC
many	TRBJ1-5	TRBV12-3/TRBV12-4	NA	CASSLSPGAYSNQPQHF	TGTGCCAGCAGTCTATCTCCCGGGGCTTATAGCAATCAGCCCCAGCATTTT
many	TRBJ1-2	TRBV2	TRBD1	CASSDDRAYYGYTF	TGTGCCAGCAGCGATGACAGGGCCTACTATGGCTACACCTTC
many	TRBJ1-1	TRBV7-9	NA	CASSKWEENTEAFF	TGTGCCAGCAGCAAATGGGAGGAGAACACTGAAGCTTTCTTT
many	TRBJ2-5	TRBV5-1	TRBD2	CASSQTSGGQETQYF	TGCGCCAGCAGCCAGACTAGCGGGGGACAAGAGACCCAGTACTTC
many	TRBJ1-1	TRBV12-3/TRBV12-4	NA	CASSFGRNTEAFF	TGTGCCAGCAGCTTCGGCAGGAACACTGAAGCTTTCTTT
few	TRBJ1-1	TRBV6-1	NA	CASSVQLMNTEAFF	TGTGCCAGCAGTGTACAACTCATGAACACTGAAGCTTTCTTT
many	TRBJ2-5	TRBV4-2	NA	CASSQDLYGREIGETQYF	TGTGCCAGCAGCCAAGATTTATACGGCAGGGAAATAGGAGAGACCCAGTACTTC